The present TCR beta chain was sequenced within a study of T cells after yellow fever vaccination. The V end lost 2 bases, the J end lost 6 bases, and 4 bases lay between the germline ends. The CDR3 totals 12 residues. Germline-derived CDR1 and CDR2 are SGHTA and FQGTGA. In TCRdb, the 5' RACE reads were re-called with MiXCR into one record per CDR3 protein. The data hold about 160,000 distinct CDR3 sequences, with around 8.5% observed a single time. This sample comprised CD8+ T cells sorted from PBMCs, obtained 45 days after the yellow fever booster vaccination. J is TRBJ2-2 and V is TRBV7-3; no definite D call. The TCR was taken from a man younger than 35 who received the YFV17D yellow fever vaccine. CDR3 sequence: CASSLHAGELFF. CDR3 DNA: TGTGCCAGCAGCTTACACGCCGGGGAGCTGTTTTTT.